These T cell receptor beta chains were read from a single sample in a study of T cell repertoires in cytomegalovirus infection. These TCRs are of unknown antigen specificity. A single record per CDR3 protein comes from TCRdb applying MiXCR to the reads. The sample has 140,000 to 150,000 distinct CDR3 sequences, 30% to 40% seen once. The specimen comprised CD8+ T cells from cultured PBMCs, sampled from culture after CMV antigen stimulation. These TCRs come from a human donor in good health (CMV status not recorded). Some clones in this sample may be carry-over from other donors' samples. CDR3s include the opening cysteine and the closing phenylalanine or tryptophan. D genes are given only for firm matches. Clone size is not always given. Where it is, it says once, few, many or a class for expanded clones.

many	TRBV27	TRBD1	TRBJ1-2	TGTGCCAGCAGTCCAAGTTGGACAGGGGCACCATATGGCTACACCTTC	CASSPSWTGAPYGYTF
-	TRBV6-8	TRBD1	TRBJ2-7	TGTGCCAGCAGTTACCTGGACAGGGATCCCTACGAGCAGTACTTC	CASSYLDRDPYEQYF
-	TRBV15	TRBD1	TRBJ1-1	TGTGCCACCAGCAGAGCCAACACAGGGGGTGGGACTGAAGCTTTCTTT	CATSRANTGGGTEAFF
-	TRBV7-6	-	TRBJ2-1	TGTGCCAGCAGCTTGGCCACCGAGTACAATGAGCAGTTCTTC	CASSLATEYNEQFF
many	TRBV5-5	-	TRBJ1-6	TGTGCCAGCAGCTTGGATTCTTTCGGGGAGTATTCACCCCTCCACTTT	CASSLDSFGEYSPLHF
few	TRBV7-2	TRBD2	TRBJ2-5	TGTGCCAGCAGCTTAGGCACGGGGGGATTGGAGACCCAGTACTTC	CASSLGTGGLETQYF
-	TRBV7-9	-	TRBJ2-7	TGTGCCAGCAGCTTAGTGGGGGGTACAGGGCCGAATACCTACGAGCAGTACTTC	CASSLVGGTGPNTYEQYF
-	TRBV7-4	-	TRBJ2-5	TGTGCCAGCAGCCCGATGATGGGGGGCGCCGAGACCCAGTACTTC	CASSPMMGGAETQYF
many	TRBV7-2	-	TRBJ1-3	TGTGCCAGCAGCTTAGATTGGGGGGACGGAAACACCATATATTTT	CASSLDWGDGNTIYF
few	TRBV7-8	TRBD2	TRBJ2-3	TGTGCCAGCAGCCCCCGATCTAGCGGGGGGGGGACAGATACGCAGTATTTT	CASSPRSSGGGTDTQYF
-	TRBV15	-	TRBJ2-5	TGTGCCACCAGCAGAGGGAGGGGGCACGAGACCCAGTACTTC	CATSRGRGHETQYF
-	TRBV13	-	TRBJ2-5	TGTGCCAGCAGCTTGGCCGGGACCCGGGAAGAGACCCAGTACTTC	CASSLAGTREETQYF
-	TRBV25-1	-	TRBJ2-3	TGTGCCAGCAGCTCCTTCGTGGGCGGGGACACAGATACGCAGTATTTT	CASSSFVGGDTDTQYF
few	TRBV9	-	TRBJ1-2	TGTGCCAGCACCCAATCAGGGACTCGGGGCTATGGCTACACCTTC	CASTQSGTRGYGYTF
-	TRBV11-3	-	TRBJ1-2	TGTGCCAGCAGCTTAACCGGGGGCTGGACCTATGGCTACACCTTC	CASSLTGGWTYGYTF
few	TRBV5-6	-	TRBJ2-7	TGTGCCAGCAGTTCCGAGGACACACTCTTCTCCTACGAGCAGTACTTC	CASSSEDTLFSYEQYF
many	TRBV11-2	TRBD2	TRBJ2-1	TGTGCCAGCAGCGAGGGAGGCGGGGGGGCCTGGGAAGAGCAGTTCTTC	CASSEGGGGAWEEQFF
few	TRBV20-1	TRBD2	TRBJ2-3	TGCAGTGCTAGAGAAAAGCGGGGGTACACAGATACGCAGTATTTT	CSAREKRGYTDTQYF
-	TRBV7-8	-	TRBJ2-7	TGTGCCAGCAGCCCCCCCGGAGTCAACGAGCAGTACTTC	CASSPPGVNEQYF
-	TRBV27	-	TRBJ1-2	TGTGCCAGCAGCCCCCCCGCGGGGGGCTACACCTTC	CASSPPAGGYTF
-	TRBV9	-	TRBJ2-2	TGTGCCAGCGCGGGGAACACCGGGGAGCTGTTTTTT	CASAGNTGELFF
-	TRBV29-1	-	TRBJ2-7	TGCAGCGTTGAACAGGGTCTATACGAGCAGTACTTC	CSVEQGLYEQYF
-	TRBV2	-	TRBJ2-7	TGTGCCAGCGAAGGAGACAGGAACCTCTACGAGCAGTACTTC	CASEGDRNLYEQYF
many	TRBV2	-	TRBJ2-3	TGTGCCAGCAGTGGGACTTCCAGCACAGATACGCAGTATTTT	CASSGTSSTDTQYF
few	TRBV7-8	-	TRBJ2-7	TGTGCCAGCAGCTGGCAGGGTGTGGCCGCCTACGAGCAGTACTTC	CASSWQGVAAYEQYF
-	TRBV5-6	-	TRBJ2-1	TGTGCCAGCAGCCGAATCGAGAACCGGGACACCACCAACAATGAGCAGTTCTTC	CASSRIENRDTTNNEQFF
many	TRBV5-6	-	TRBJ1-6	TGTGCCAGCAGCTTGGGGGGGGATTCACCCCTCCACTTT	CASSLGGDSPLHF
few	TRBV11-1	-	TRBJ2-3	TGTGCCAGCAGCTTTGGCGCAACTACTAGCACAGATACGCAGTATTTT	CASSFGATTSTDTQYF
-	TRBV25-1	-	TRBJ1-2	TGTGCCAGCAGTGAATGGGGCCATGGCTACACCTTC	CASSEWGHGYTF
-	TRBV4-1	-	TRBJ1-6	TGCGCCAGCAGCCAAGATGCACAGGTTAATTCACCCCTCCACTTT	CASSQDAQVNSPLHF
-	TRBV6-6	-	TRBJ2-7	TGTGCCAGCAGTTACGGGGAGGCCGAGCAGTACTTC	CASSYGEAEQYF
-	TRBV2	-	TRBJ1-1	TGTGCCAGCAGCCCAAATGGGGGGGCCGGGGCTGAAGCTTTCTTT	CASSPNGGAGAEAFF
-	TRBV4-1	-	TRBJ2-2	TGCGCCAGCAGCCCTACGGGTGGGGGTCTGAACACCGGGGAGCTGTTTTTT	CASSPTGGGLNTGELFF
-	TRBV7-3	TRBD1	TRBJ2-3	TGTGCCAGCAGCTTATTGGGCAGGGGGTTAGGCACAGATACGCAGTATTTT	CASSLLGRGLGTDTQYF
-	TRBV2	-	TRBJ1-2	TGTGCCATCCCACAGGAGAGGGGTGGCTACACCTTC	CAIPQERGGYTF
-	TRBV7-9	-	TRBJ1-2	TGTGCCAGCAGCTTAGAGAATACTTATGGCTACACCTTC	CASSLENTYGYTF
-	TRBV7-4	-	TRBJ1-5	TGTGCCAGCAGTCAAAGTCCCAGGGAAGATCAGCCCCAGCATTTT	CASSQSPREDQPQHF
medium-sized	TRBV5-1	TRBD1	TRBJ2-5	TGCGCCAGCAGCTTGGCGTCCGACAGGGCTCAAGAGACCCAGTACTTC	CASSLASDRAQETQYF
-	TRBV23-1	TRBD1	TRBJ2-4	TGCGCCAGCAGCCCCCAGGGGACAGGGGGCTTCGTAGCCAAAAACATTCAGTACTTC	CASSPQGTGGFVAKNIQYF
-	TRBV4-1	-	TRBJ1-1	TGCGCCAGCAGCCAAGATTCAGGAGGGACTGAAGCTTTCTTT	CASSQDSGGTEAFF
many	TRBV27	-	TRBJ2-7	TGTGCCAGCAGTTTATCTGCCCTGACAGGATCCTACGAGCAGTACTTC	CASSLSALTGSYEQYF
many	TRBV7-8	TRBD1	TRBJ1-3	TGTGCCAGCAGCCCAGGGACAGGGGCTGGAAACACCATATATTTT	CASSPGTGAGNTIYF
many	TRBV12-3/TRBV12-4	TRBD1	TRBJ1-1	TGTGCCAGCAGTCTTCCGGGACAGTCCACTGAAGCTTTCTTT	CASSLPGQSTEAFF
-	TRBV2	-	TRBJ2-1	TGTGCCAGCAGTGAAGCACCAACTTCCTACAATGAGCAGTTCTTC	CASSEAPTSYNEQFF
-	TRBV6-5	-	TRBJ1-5	TGTGCCAGCAGGGCAGGGTATAGCAATCAGCCCCAGCATTTT	CASRAGYSNQPQHF
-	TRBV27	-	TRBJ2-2	TGTGCCAGCAGTCTTTGGGGGGGCGGAAACACCGGGGAGCTGTTTTTT	CASSLWGGGNTGELFF
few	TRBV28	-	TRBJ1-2	TGTGCCAGCAGTTTCCCGGGACTGAACTATGGCTACACCTTC	CASSFPGLNYGYTF
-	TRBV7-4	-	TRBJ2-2	TGTGCCACACAAGACAGGCAGCGGGGTGACGGGGAGCTGTTTTTT	CATQDRQRGDGELFF
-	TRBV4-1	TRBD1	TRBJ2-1	TGCGCCAGCAGCCAAGGGCGGGACAGGGGGCTGGATGAGCAGTTCTTC	CASSQGRDRGLDEQFF